Below are 30 T cell receptor beta chains sequenced from a single sample in a study of blood T cell repertoires in COVID-19. Profiling relied on immunoSEQ multiplex PCR, and the TCRdb table lists in-frame clones only, not all of them. The sample has approximately 240,000 clones, roughly nine tenths seen once. The sequenced material came from peripheral blood. The receptor source for this set is a woman aged 18-29 years who had recovered from COVID-19.

The chain recombines TRBV4-1 with TRBJ2-3, with TRBD2 matching 13 bases. Germline V gene lookup returns CDR1 MGHRA and CDR2 YSYEKL. J gave up 2 bases and V 4 bases, and 3 bases lay outside the gene matches. This CDR3 spans 16 amino acids. The CDR3 bases are TGCGCCAGCAGCCTACTAGCGGGAGGGGACACAGATACGCAGTATTTT. Translated: CASSLLAGGDTDTQYF.

This clone was seen a handful of times. This chain uses TRBV4-3 with TRBJ2-3; the D gene is possibly TRBD1 (5 bases). CDR1 and CDR2 from the germline V gene are LGHNA and YSLEER. V was trimmed by 1 base and J by 0 bases, leaving 11 bases between them. This CDR3 region has 16 residues. CDR3 coding DNA: TGCGCCAGCAGCCAAGGACAGCCGATAAGCACAGATACGCAGTATTTT. This translates into CASSQGQPISTDTQYF.

J is TRBJ2-7 and V is TRBV7-3; TRBD1 agrees at 9 bases. Losses at the gene ends were 5 bases for V and 3 bases for J; bases not matched to a gene: 8. This CDR3 region has 15 residues. Germline V gene sequence: CDR1 SGHTA, CDR2 FQGTGA. The CDR3 nucleotides are TGTGCCAGCAGCCAGAACAGGGGGCTATTCTACGAGCAGTACTTC. Its translation: CASSQNRGLFYEQYF.

This chain uses TRBV19 with TRBJ1-2, with D uncertain. V was clipped by 6 bases and J by 3 bases, with 5 bases between them. Germline V lookup: CDR1 LNHDA, CDR2 SQIVND (reference sequence). CDR3 size: 11 residues. CDR3 in amino acids: CASRADYGYTF. DNA of the CDR3: TGTGCCAGTAGGGCTGACTATGGCTACACCTTC.

The count of this clone is one. The rearrangement uses TRBV7-9 and TRBJ2-1; D is possibly TRBD1 (6 bases). Deletions cut 5 bases from V and 6 bases from J, with 29 bases between. The CDR3 consists of 19 residues. Germline V gene lookup returns CDR1 SEHNR and CDR2 FQNEAQ (reference sequence). CDR3 in DNA: TGTGCCAGCAGCCCCAGGGGACCGCATCGCTGGGGTGGGCCCAATGAGCAGTTCTTC. Its protein product is CASSPRGPHRWGGPNEQFF. The entire variable domain, with the rest obtained from reference TRBV7-9 and TRBJ2-1, is as follows: DTGVSQNPRHKITKRGQNVTFRCDPISEHNRLYWYRQTLGQGPEFLTYFQNEAQLEKSRLLSDRFSAERPKGSFSTLEIQRTEQGDSAMYLCASSPRGPHRWGGPNEQFFGPGTRLTVL.

The chain links TRBV2 to TRBJ1-4; the D is unclear. Trimming took off 8 bases at V and 3 bases at J, with 16 bases between the two ends. Germline lookup yields CDR1 SNHLY and CDR2 FYNNEI. There are 15 residues in the CDR3. This CDR3 reads CASQNGRRPNEKLFF. The CDR3 DNA is TGTGCCAGCCAAAATGGGAGACGACCTAATGAAAAACTGTTTTTT.

The chain recombines TRBV10-3 with TRBJ2-7; 10 nucleotides agree with TRBD1. The CDR3 totals 15 residues. The junction had 7 bases not matched to a gene; V was cut back by 5 bases and J by 3 bases. CDR1 and CDR2 (germline): ENHRY, SYGVKD. CDR3 sequence: CAISHTGTGVYEQYF. The CDR3 nucleotides read TGTGCCATCAGTCATACCGGGACAGGGGTCTACGAGCAGTACTTC.

The chain has TRBV5-8 and TRBJ1-4; no clear D. Germline assignment: CDR1 SGHTS and CDR2 YDEGEE. With 0 bases removed from V and 0 bases from J, the gap between germline ends came to 9 bases. The CDR3 spans 16 residues. Here the CDR3 reads CASSLGQAATNEKLFF. The CDR3, as DNA: TGTGCCAGCAGCTTGGGCCAGGCTGCAACTAATGAAAAACTGTTTTTT.

V gene TRBV5-1 combines with J gene TRBJ2-2; D unclear. Germline assignment: CDR1 SGHRS and CDR2 YFSETQ. This CDR3 contains 14 residues. V lost 4 bases to trimming and J lost 1 base, with 8 bases between them. The CDR3 spells CASSVTGNTGELFF. CDR3 in DNA: TGCGCCAGCAGCGTGACGGGGAACACCGGGGAGCTGTTTTTT. The complete variable domain, with remaining parts taken from reference TRBV5-1 and TRBJ2-2, reads KAGVTQTPRYLIKTRGQQVTLSCSPISGHRSVSWYQQTPGQGLQFLFEYFSETQRNKGNFPGRFSGRQFSNSRSEMNVSTLELGDSALYLCASSVTGNTGELFFGEGSRLTVL.

The V gene is TRBV9, the J gene TRBJ2-1; D is perhaps TRBD1 (5 bases). There are 16 residues in the CDR3. V was clipped by 0 bases and J by 2 bases, with 12 bases between them. Germline V gene lookup returns CDR1 SGDLS and CDR2 YYNGEE. This chain's CDR3 is CASSVEAGPPYNEQFF. The CDR3 DNA reads TGTGCCAGCAGCGTAGAGGCAGGGCCCCCCTACAATGAGCAGTTCTTC.

The chain joins TRBV7-6 to TRBJ2-1; TRBD2 agrees at 10 bases. Germline trimming cut 5 bases from V and 0 bases from J; bases unmatched to any gene: 7. Per the germline V gene, CDR1 is SGHVS and CDR2 is FNYEAQ. The CDR3 runs to 17 residues. Written as DNA, the CDR3 is TGTGCCAGCAGCATAGGGGCTAGCGGGAGCTCCTACAATGAGCAGTTCTTC. Protein: CASSIGASGSSYNEQFF.

This rearrangement joins TRBV2 to TRBJ1-4; TRBD1 agrees at 8 bases. Germline V gives CDR1 SNHLY, CDR2 FYNNEI. The J segment lost 7 bases and the V segment lost 4 bases, leaving 8 bases of the junction unmatched. CDR3 size: 15 residues. The CDR3 is CASSAIGQGGEKLFF. Written as DNA, the CDR3 is TGTGCCAGCAGTGCCATCGGACAGGGTGGTGAAAAACTGTTTTTT.

J is TRBJ2-4 and V is TRBV7-2, with D perhaps matching TRBD2 (6 bases). The CDR3 runs 15 residues. Germline V gene data show CDR1 as SGHTA and CDR2 as FQGNSA. With 1 base removed from V and 4 bases from J, the gap between germline ends came to 11 bases. CDR3 region: CASSLGPGLKNIQYF. Here the CDR3 DNA reads TGTGCCAGCAGCTTAGGACCGGGACTGAAAAACATTCAGTACTTC.

The genes are TRBV6-2 or TRBV6-3 and TRBJ2-7, with 8 bases aligning to TRBD2. The CDR3 is 16 amino acids. J gave up 5 bases and V 5 bases, and 14 bases lay outside the gene matches. Germline V CDR1 and CDR2: MNHEY, SVGEGT. The DNA of the CDR3 is TGTGCCAGCAGTGCCCCCGTGAGCGGGAGTTACCACGAGCAGTACTTC. Its translation is CASSAPVSGSYHEQYF.

On this clone itself: Relative to the germline gene, one junction end is altered; a read error may explain this. The V gene is TRBV5-6, the J gene TRBJ1-2, with a possible D match to TRBD1 (6 bases). Germline V gene lookup returns CDR1 SGHDT and CDR2 YYEEEE. The CDR3 covers 11 residues. CDR3: CASSSQGPDFF. The DNA for the CDR3 is TGTGCCAGCAGCTCCCAGGGGCCCGACTTCTTC.

The V gene is TRBV15, the J gene TRBJ2-7, with D possibly TRBD2 on 5 matching bases. This CDR3 is 15 amino acids long. From germline, CDR1 is LNHNV and CDR2 YYDKDF (reference sequence). Between the trimmed V and J ends, which lost 1 base and 1 base, there was a span of 11 bases. CDR3 nucleotides: TGTGCCACCAGCAGAGTCCAAGCGGATTCCTACGAGCAGTACTTC. Residues: CATSRVQADSYEQYF.

V gene TRBV30 combines with J gene TRBJ1-5; 7 bases align to TRBD1. Germline-derived CDR1 and CDR2 are GTSNPN and SVGIG (reference sequence). The CDR3 runs to 15 residues. J lost 4 bases, V lost 0 bases, and 6 bases had no gene match. The CDR3 DNA reads as TGTGCCTGGAGTGTACAGGGGCAAGGAAATCAGCCCCAGCATTTT. Its protein is CAWSVQGQGNQPQHF.

The chain links TRBV30 to TRBJ1-2; 11 bases line up with TRBD1. The V gene's germline CDR1 is GTSNPN and CDR2 SVGIG (reference sequence). The CDR3 is made up of 15 amino acids. The ends lost 2 bases at V and 5 bases at J; junction bases unmatched: 7. The CDR3 DNA reads TGTGCCTGGAGTCCGGGGACAGGGGGGATTTATGGCTACACCTTC. This gives the protein CAWSPGTGGIYGYTF.

V is TRBV19 and J is TRBJ2-1, with TRBD2 identical over 7 bases. CDR1 is LNHDA and CDR2 is SQIVND in the germline V gene (reference sequence). The CDR3 is 15 amino acids. V lost 7 bases, J lost 2 bases, and 8 bases stayed unmatched. The CDR3 here is CASKGGSGTYNEQFF. In DNA, the CDR3 is TGTGCCAGTAAAGGCGGGAGTGGGACCTACAATGAGCAGTTCTTC. The variable domain in full, with the rest retrieved from reference TRBV19 and TRBJ2-1, is DGGITQSPKYLFRKEGQNVTLSCEQNLNHDAMYWYRQDPGQGLRLIYYSQIVNDFQKGDIAEGYSVSREKKESFPLTVTSAQKNPTAFYLCASKGGSGTYNEQFFGPGTRLTVL.

This clone was detected only once. This rearrangement joins TRBV18 to TRBJ1-4; possible D gene TRBD1, 5 bases. Germline CDR1 reads KGHSH; CDR2 reads LQKENI. The CDR3 totals 15 residues. V gave up 2 bases and J gave up 7 bases, with 14 bases separating them. The DNA for the CDR3 is TGTGCCAGCTCACCAGGAGTAAGCAGGGCTGAAAAACTGTTTTTT. This sequence encodes CASSPGVSRAEKLFF.

This clone was recorded only once. J is TRBJ1-5 and V is TRBV7-8; possible D gene TRBD1, 5 bases. Germline V CDR1 and CDR2: SGHVS, FQNEAQ. V lost 2 bases, J lost 5 bases, and 13 bases lay in between. The CDR3 has 15 amino acids. In DNA form, the CDR3 reads TGTGCCAGCAGCTTAACTATGGGGGGTTATCAGCCCCAGCATTTT. As protein: CASSLTMGGYQPQHF.

The chain recombines TRBV7-9 with TRBJ2-7, with D perhaps matching TRBD1 (6 bases). With 3 bases removed from V and 6 bases from J, the gap between germline ends came to 24 bases. Germline V gene lookup returns CDR1 SEHNR and CDR2 FQNEAQ (reference sequence). This CDR3 comprises 17 residues. CDR3 sequence reads: CASSFFLSGTSQGEQYF. The CDR3 DNA sequence: TGTGCCAGCAGCTTTTTTCTTTCCGGGACAAGTCAGGGCGAGCAGTACTTC.

The chain joins TRBV6-1 to TRBJ2-3, with 11 bases matching TRBD2. The CDR3 length is 17 residues. V gave up 1 base and J gave up 5 bases; unmatched junction bases: 8. Germline V gene lookup returns CDR1 MNHNS and CDR2 SASEGT. CDR3 coding DNA: TGTGCCAGCAGTGAAGAAATTAGCGGGAGGGCCGGAGATACGCAGTATTTT. It encodes CASSEEISGRAGDTQYF.

This chain links TRBV13 with TRBJ2-2; 8 bases match TRBD2. The V segment lost 3 bases and the J segment 1 base; nucleotides outside the gene matches: 4. CDR3 size: 16 residues. Germline V gene lookup returns CDR1 PRHDT and CDR2 FYEKMQ (reference sequence). CDR3 coding DNA: TGTGCCAGCAGCTTGGCCCTAGCGGGGAACACCGGGGAGCTGTTTTTT. This sequence encodes CASSLALAGNTGELFF.

The chain is built from TRBV24-1 and TRBJ2-1; 7 bases match TRBD2. The CDR3 has 16 residues. The V gene end was trimmed by 3 bases and the J gene end by 5 bases; junction bases not matched to a gene: 9. Germline CDR1 reads KGHDR; CDR2 reads SFDVKD. Written as DNA, the CDR3 is TGTGCCACCAGTGATCCGCGGGCGGGAGCCCACAATGAGCAGTTCTTC. This gives the protein CATSDPRAGAHNEQFF.

The chain couples TRBV6-5 to TRBJ2-7; D may be TRBD2 (5 bases). Between the trimmed V and J ends, which lost 5 bases and 0 bases, there was a span of 11 bases. CDR3 length: 14 residues. The V gene's germline CDR1 is MNHEY and CDR2 SVGAGI. The CDR3 DNA reads as TGTGCCAGCAGTAATCTAGCTTCCTCCTACGAGCAGTACTTC. Its translation: CASSNLASSYEQYF.

The rearrangement uses TRBV5-1 and TRBJ1-2, with a possible D match to TRBD1 (5 bases). The CDR3 runs to 15 residues. With 0 bases removed from V and 8 bases from J, the gap between germline ends came to 17 bases. Germline CDR1 is SGHRS and CDR2 is YFSETQ. DNA for the CDR3: TGCGCCAGCAGCTTGGGGCAGGGTAGGTCCCGGGGCTACACCTTC. This gives the protein CASSLGQGRSRGYTF.

The CDR3 sequence is CASRPKPRGITEAFF. CDR3 coding DNA: TGTGCCAGCAGGCCGAAACCCAGGGGGATCACTGAAGCTTTCTTT. The gene calls are TRBV6-5 and TRBJ1-1, with TRBD1 matching over 7 bases. There are 15 residues in the CDR3. The J segment lost 4 bases and the V segment lost 6 bases, leaving 11 bases of the junction unmatched. The V gene's germline CDR1 is MNHEY and CDR2 SVGAGI.

The rearrangement links TRBV9 to TRBJ1-2; no clear D. Trimming left V 1 base short and J 4 bases short, with 14 bases between. CDR1 is SGDLS, CDR2 YYNGEE, per germline. The CDR3 sequence is 15 residues long. CDR3 nucleotide sequence: TGTGCCAGCAGCGTAACGGAGGCCAGTGGCTATGGCTACACCTTC. Translating it yields CASSVTEASGYGYTF.

This chain connects TRBV11-2 to TRBJ2-5; TRBD1 aligns across 7 bases. This CDR3 is 15 amino acids long. The germline gives CDR1 SGHAT, CDR2 FQNNGV. Unmatched junction bases numbered 3, after V lost 1 base and J lost 1 base. The CDR3, as DNA: TGTGCCAGCAGCTTAGGGGGACAGCTCCAAGAGACCCAGTACTTC. This translates into CASSLGGQLQETQYF.